These 9 T cell receptor beta chains share one sample of origin, sequenced in a study of blood T cell repertoires in COVID-19. Some clones are missing from TCRdb's copy, which holds only in-frame ones; the method was immunoSEQ multiplex PCR. This table holds approximately 180,000 clones, approximately 78% found once. The specimen sequenced was PBMCs or T cells enriched from blood (not recorded which). Every receptor here comes from a woman aged 50 to 60 who had recovered from COVID-19.

The DNA of the CDR3 is TGTGCCAGCAGTGAAGGGTGGACTTCGAACACCGGGGAGCTGTTTTTT. It is translated as CASSEGWTSNTGELFF. The chain recombines TRBV2 with TRBJ2-2; a possible D gene is TRBD2 (5 bases). The CDR3 covers 16 residues. The V gene's germline CDR1 is SNHLY and CDR2 FYNNEI. The ends were cut back, 1 base at V and 0 bases at J, with 9 bases in the middle.

The table lists this clone with a count of one. The V call is TRBV24-1, the J call TRBJ1-1; 10 positions agree with TRBD1. This CDR3 spans 15 amino acids. Germline-derived CDR1 and CDR2 are KGHDR and SFDVKD. Trimming took 4 bases from V and 11 from J; bases not matched to a gene: 12. Here the CDR3 DNA reads TGTGCCACCAGTGACTCCGGGACAGGGGCCCTGGTTGCTTTCTTT. Translated: CATSDSGTGALVAFF.

The J gene is TRBJ1-2, the V gene TRBV28; D may be TRBD1 (5 bases). Trimming removed 5 bases at V and 4 bases at J, with 17 bases between. The CDR3 length is 15 residues. Germline V gene data show CDR1 as MDHEN and CDR2 as SYDVKM. CDR3 amino acids: CASSPPRQFAYGYTF. The CDR3, as DNA: TGTGCCAGCAGTCCACCTCGACAGTTTGCCTATGGCTACACCTTC.

The gene calls are TRBV2 and TRBJ2-7, with TRBD1 identical over 7 bases. The CDR3 length is 14 residues. Trimming cost V 4 bases and J 9 bases; bases outside gene matches: 12. Germline CDR1 reads SNHLY; CDR2 reads FYNNEI. This chain's CDR3 is CASSASPGGRGQYF. The CDR3, as DNA: TGTGCCAGCAGTGCTTCTCCAGGGGGAAGGGGGCAGTACTTC.

The chain links TRBV28 to TRBJ1-5; D remains unclear. The V gene lost 7 bases and the J gene lost 0 bases, with 13 bases spanning the gap. Germline V lookup: CDR1 MDHEN, CDR2 SYDVKM. This CDR3 comprises 15 residues. CDR3 coding DNA: TGTGCCAGCAACAGTAACGGCTATAGCAATCAGCCCCAGCATTTT. Translating gives CASNSNGYSNQPQHF.

The CDR3 nucleotides are TGTGCCAGCTCACCACCGGTAGGGACAGGTGAATACAATGAGCAGTTCTTC. This gives the protein CASSPPVGTGEYNEQFF. V gene TRBV18 combines with J gene TRBJ2-1; TRBD1 aligns across 8 bases. Germline V gene sequence: CDR1 KGHSH, CDR2 LQKENI. The CDR3 contains 17 residues. The J segment lost 4 bases and the V segment lost 0 bases, leaving 8 bases of the junction unmatched.

The DNA for the CDR3 is TGTGCCAGCAGTTTAGAGGGCGATCGCACTGAAGCTTTCTTT. This sequence encodes CASSLEGDRTEAFF. The chain recombines TRBV6-5 with TRBJ1-1, with D unclear. The CDR3 spans 14 residues. Trimming left V 4 bases short and J 4 bases short, with 13 bases between. Germline lookup yields CDR1 MNHEY and CDR2 SVGAGI.

Regarding this clone: This clone may be a read error of a much larger clone one base away. CDR3 protein: CASSSGQANEKLFF. The CDR3, as DNA: TGTGCCAGCAGTTCGGGACAGGCTAATGAAAAACTGTTTTTT. This chain joins TRBV9 and TRBJ1-4, with 8 bases fitting TRBD1. CDR1 is SGDLS, CDR2 YYNGEE, per germline. The length of the CDR3 is 14 residues. V lost 5 bases, J lost 3 bases, and 3 bases stayed unmatched. The whole variable domain, remainder taken from reference TRBV9 and TRBJ1-4, is DSGVTQTPKHLITATGQRVTLRCSPRSGDLSVYWYQQSLDQGLQFLIQYYNGEERAKGNILERFSAQQFPDLHSELNLSSLELGDSALYFCASSSGQANEKLFFGSGTQLSVL.

The rearrangement links TRBV29-1 to TRBJ1-1; D is unclear. Trimming took 4 bases from V and 1 from J, leaving 7 bases between them. Germline CDR1 SQVTM, CDR2 ANQGSEA. The CDR3 consists of 12 residues. In DNA form, the CDR3 reads TGCAGCGTTGCAGGTCCGAACACTGAAGCTTTCTTT. Translated: CSVAGPNTEAFF.